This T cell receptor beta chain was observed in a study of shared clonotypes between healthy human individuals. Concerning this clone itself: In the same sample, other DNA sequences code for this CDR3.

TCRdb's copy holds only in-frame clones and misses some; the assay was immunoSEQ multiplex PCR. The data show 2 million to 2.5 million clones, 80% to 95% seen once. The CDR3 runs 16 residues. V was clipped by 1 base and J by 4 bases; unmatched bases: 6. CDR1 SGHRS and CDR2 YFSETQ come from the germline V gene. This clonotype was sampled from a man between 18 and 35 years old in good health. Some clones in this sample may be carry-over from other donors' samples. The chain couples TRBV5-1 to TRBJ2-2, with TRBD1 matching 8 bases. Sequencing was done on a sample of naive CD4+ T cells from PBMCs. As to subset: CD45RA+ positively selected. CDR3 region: CASSLRQGAGTGELFF. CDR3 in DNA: TGCGCCAGCAGCTTGCGGCAGGGGGCAGGCACCGGGGAGCTGTTTTTT.